This entry lists 20 T cell receptor beta chains sequenced from one sample in a study of T cell changes during pregnancy in multiple sclerosis. Clones were sequenced by immunoSEQ multiplex PCR, and TCRdb holds only the in-frame ones, with some missing. This table has more than 20,000 clones, 85% to 95% appearing once. The source was CD4+ T cells from peripheral blood mononuclear cells, collected in the third trimester of pregnancy. These receptors all come from a female donor with multiple sclerosis, enrolled in a pregnancy study.

This chain uses TRBV18 with TRBJ2-1; 8 bases match TRBD1. V lost 3 bases and J lost 2; bases outside the gene matches: 6. Germline V gene data show CDR1 as KGHSH and CDR2 as LQKENI. This CDR3 is 16 amino acids long. CDR3 nucleotide sequence: TGTGCCAGCTCACCGCGGACAGGGTGGACCTACAATGAGCAGTTCTTC. It translates to CASSPRTGWTYNEQFF.

This rearrangement joins TRBV15 to TRBJ2-3, with unresolved D. V was trimmed by 0 bases and J by 6 bases, leaving 10 bases between them. In germline, CDR1 is LNHNV, CDR2 YYDKDF (reference sequence). The CDR3 covers 14 residues. The DNA of the CDR3 is TGTGCCACCAGCAGAGATCCCCAAGCGGATACGCAGTATTTT. Its protein product is CATSRDPQADTQYF.

The chain employs TRBV5-6 and TRBJ1-1; 9 nucleotides agree with TRBD1. From germline, CDR1 is SGHDT and CDR2 YYEEEE. V dropped 3 bases and J dropped 4; count of bases not matched to a gene: 7. CDR3 length: 15 residues. Here the CDR3 DNA reads TGTGCCAGCAGCTGGGGGACAGGGAGAAGCACTGAAGCTTTCTTT. Its translation is CASSWGTGRSTEAFF.

This clone was observed a single time. In nucleotides, the CDR3 is TGTGCCAGCAGCTTAGCCGGGCCTAGCGCGGGCGGGGAGCTGTTTTTT. It is translated as CASSLAGPSAGGELFF. The chain carries TRBV7-9 and TRBJ2-2; perhaps TRBD2 as D (6 bases). The CDR3 sequence is 16 residues long. CDR1 is SEHNR, CDR2 FQNEAQ, per germline (reference sequence). Trimming removed 0 bases at V and 7 bases at J, with 15 bases between.

The chain is built from TRBV29-1 and TRBJ1-2; D remains unclear. The CDR3 is made up of 12 amino acids. The V end was cut by 5 bases, the J end by 2 bases, with 9 bases between. Germline CDR1 is SQVTM and CDR2 is ANQGSEA. In DNA form, the CDR3 reads TGCAGCGTTCAAGCGGGGAACTATGGCTACACCTTC. The encoded protein is CSVQAGNYGYTF.

The rearrangement links TRBV7-3 to TRBJ2-3, with 9 bases aligning to TRBD2. Germline loops: CDR1 SGHTA, CDR2 FQGTGA. CDR3 size: 18 residues. With 5 bases clipped from V and 0 bases from J, the junction kept 12 bases outside the gene matches. CDR3 protein: CASSKWASGATSTDTQYF. The CDR3 DNA reads as TGTGCCAGCAGCAAGTGGGCTAGCGGGGCCACTAGCACAGATACGCAGTATTTT.

The chain is built from TRBV6-5 and TRBJ1-6; no clear D gene. Deletions cut 6 bases from V and 1 base from J, with 7 bases between. Germline V gene lookup returns CDR1 MNHEY and CDR2 SVGAGI. The CDR3 loop spans 14 amino acids. This CDR3 reads CASREGSYNSPLHF. CDR3 DNA: TGTGCCAGCAGGGAGGGTTCCTATAATTCACCCCTCCACTTT.

This clone has a single count. The chain joins TRBV19 to TRBJ2-2; D might be TRBD1 (6 bases). Germline V gene lookup returns CDR1 LNHDA and CDR2 SQIVND (reference sequence). Trimming stripped 6 bases from V and 1 base from J, with 12 bases between. The CDR3 has 15 residues. The DNA for the CDR3 is TGTGCCAGTAGGGGCGGACAGATGAACACCGGGGAGCTGTTTTTT. Its protein is CASRGGQMNTGELFF.

The V and J genes are TRBV19 and TRBJ1-5; D is ambiguous. The CDR3 has 14 residues. Germline CDR1 reads LNHDA; CDR2 reads SQIVND (reference sequence). V was cut by 4 bases and J by 1 base, with 8 bases left in between. The CDR3 DNA is TGTGCCAGTAGTAGAACACCCAGCAATCAGCCCCAGCATTTT. This encodes CASSRTPSNQPQHF.

This chain uses TRBV18 with TRBJ2-3, with 8 bases matching TRBD2. Trimming cost V 6 bases and J 6 bases; bases outside gene matches: 8. The CDR3 length is 14 residues. In germline, CDR1 is KGHSH, CDR2 LQKENI. The CDR3 here is CASSATSAEDTQYF. The DNA of the CDR3 is TGTGCCAGCTCTGCGACTAGCGCGGAGGATACGCAGTATTTT.

The chain links TRBV9 to TRBJ2-5; D is perhaps TRBD2 (5 bases). The V gene's germline CDR1 is SGDLS and CDR2 YYNGEE. Deletions cut 2 bases from V and 3 bases from J, with 11 bases between. This CDR3 has 14 residues. The CDR3 here is CASSVMTGEETQYF. DNA for the CDR3: TGTGCCAGCAGCGTTATGACCGGGGAAGAGACCCAGTACTTC.

V is TRBV7-9 and J is TRBJ2-7; D is unclear. The V end lost 5 bases, the J end lost 9 bases, and 20 bases lay between the germline ends. Germline V lookup: CDR1 SEHNR, CDR2 FQNEAQ (reference sequence). The CDR3 spans 14 residues. CDR3 residues: CASSPSLTTTRQYF. CDR3 nucleotide sequence: TGTGCCAGCAGCCCGTCCCTCACCACTACGAGGCAGTACTTC. The complete variable domain, with remaining parts taken from reference TRBV7-9 and TRBJ2-7, reads DTGVSQNPRHKITKRGQNVTFRCDPISEHNRLYWYRQTLGQGPEFLTYFQNEAQLEKSRLLSDRFSAERPKGSFSTLEIQRTEQGDSAMYLCASSPSLTTTRQYFGPGTRLTVT.

This clone has more than one count but fewer than ten. V and J are TRBV2 and TRBJ1-1, with a possible D match to TRBD1 (5 bases). Germline values: CDR1 SNHLY, CDR2 FYNNEI. The CDR3 sequence is 15 residues long. V dropped 4 bases and J dropped 7 bases, with 19 bases sitting between them. Here the CDR3 reads CASSVMVWAGYEAFF. CDR3 DNA: TGTGCCAGCAGTGTCATGGTTTGGGCAGGGTATGAAGCTTTCTTT.

Comment on this clone: One end of the junction varies from germline; a read error may be responsible. The V and J genes are TRBV7-7 and TRBJ2-1; 7 nucleotides align to TRBD1. Germline-derived CDR1 and CDR2 are SSHAT and FNYEAQ (reference sequence). CDR3 length equals 14 residues. CDR3: CASSLFEGADEQFF. In DNA, the CDR3 is TGTGCTAGCAGCTTATTCGAGGGGGCGGATGAGCAGTTCTTC.

V and J are TRBV10-3 and TRBJ1-2; TRBD1 matches 7 bases. Germline trimming cut 4 bases from V and 4 bases from J; bases unmatched to any gene: 3. CDR1 and CDR2 from the germline V gene are ENHRY and SYGVKD. The CDR3 has 13 residues. The DNA of the CDR3 is TGTGCCATCAGTGGGGACAGTGGCTATGGCTACACCTTC. Protein sequence: CAISGDSGYGYTF.

The V gene is TRBV5-6, the J gene TRBJ2-5; 7 bases fit TRBD2. The CDR3 has 15 amino acids. From germline, CDR1 is SGHDT and CDR2 YYEEEE. Trimming cost V 2 bases and J 0 bases; bases outside gene matches: 4. CDR3 sequence: CASSLAGRYQETQYF. The DNA for the CDR3 is TGTGCCAGCAGCTTAGCGGGGAGGTACCAAGAGACCCAGTACTTC.

The chain has TRBV5-1 and TRBJ2-5, with 7 bases lining up with TRBD1. CDR1 is SGHRS, CDR2 YFSETQ, per germline. This CDR3 has 15 amino acids. Trimming at V came to 0 bases and at J to 4 bases, leaving 6 bases not matched to a gene. The CDR3 is CASSLVQGVGETQYF. CDR3 DNA sequence: TGCGCCAGCAGCTTGGTCCAGGGGGTCGGAGAGACCCAGTACTTC.

This sequence joins TRBV30 and TRBJ1-6; possibly TRBD1 for D (5 bases). The germline V gene has CDR1 GTSNPN and CDR2 SVGIG (reference sequence). This CDR3 has 13 residues. V lost 3 bases and J 7 bases, leaving 10 bases between the germline ends. CDR3 protein: CAWSRGANSPLHF. The CDR3 coding sequence is TGTGCCTGGAGCCGCGGGGCGAATTCACCCCTCCACTTT.

CDR3 sequence reads: CASSYSGGEAFF. Here the CDR3 DNA reads TGTGCCAGCAGTTATTCAGGGGGTGAAGCTTTCTTT. The V gene is TRBV6-5, the J gene TRBJ1-1; 7 bases agree with TRBD1. The trim removed 3 bases at V and 7 bases at J, leaving 2 bases unmatched. Germline assignment: CDR1 MNHEY and CDR2 SVGAGI. This CDR3 has 12 residues.

The count of this clone is one. The chain employs TRBV7-2 and TRBJ2-7; 8 bases agree with TRBD2. This CDR3 is 16 amino acids long. Germline trimming cut 1 base from V and 2 bases from J; bases unmatched to any gene: 7. Looked up from germline, CDR1 is SGHTA and CDR2 is FQGNSA. CDR3 nucleotide sequence: TGTGCCAGCAGCTTAGGACGGGGTAGCGGGACCTACGAGCAGTACTTC. Protein sequence: CASSLGRGSGTYEQYF.